This TCR beta chain was identified in a study of blood T cell repertoires in COVID-19. Generated by immunoSEQ multiplex PCR, the TCRdb table keeps only in-frame clones and is missing some. The data hold roughly 190,000 clones, with around four fifths observed a single time. The length of the CDR3 is 14 residues. Trimming left V 3 bases short and J 5 bases short, with 13 bases between. Per germline, CDR1 LNHDA and CDR2 SQIVND (reference sequence). Sequenced input: peripheral blood. The rearrangement uses TRBV19 and TRBJ1-1, with D perhaps matching TRBD1 (5 bases). The TCR originated in a woman in her 70s with active or convalescent COVID-19. CDR3 in DNA: TGTGCCAGTAGTATTAGGGGTGATCGGACTGAAGCTTTCTTT. Protein: CASSIRGDRTEAFF.